These T cell receptor beta chains were read from a single sample in a study of memory CD8 T cells in hepatitis C reinfection. Clones were sequenced by immunoSEQ multiplex PCR, and TCRdb holds only the in-frame ones, with some missing. The sample holds over 2,000 clones, approximately 90% seen once. The sample consisted of naive CD8+ T cells sorted from blood. The source is a man aged 50 to 60 with hepatitis C virus infection. Each CDR3 is given with its conserved first and last residue.

TRBJ2-3	TRBV27	CASSFSDSSTDTQYF
TRBJ1-5	TRBV19	CASSPQGQLLSGPPQHF
TRBJ2-7	TRBV5-8	CASSLGTTGRPYEQYF
TRBJ2-3	TRBV19	CASSIDPGLVRDTQYF
TRBJ2-5	TRBV7-9	CASSLTGTGQETQYF
TRBJ2-1	TRBV10-3	CAIQQGTNNEQFF
TRBJ1-2	TRBV27	CASSFGTDYGYTF
TRBJ2-7	TRBV20-1	CSARSGYEQYF
TRBJ2-7	TRBV5-1	CASSADRYEQYF
TRBJ2-1	TRBV20-1	CSAREGLERFF
TRBJ2-7	TRBV19	CASSQGALGRSYEQYF
-	TRBV13	CASSTSDRGLNEQYF
-	TRBV27	CASSLTRVHEQYF
TRBJ2-7	TRBV4-3	CASSQDSGGSLVEQYF
TRBJ1-2	TRBV18	CASSPENYAYTF
TRBJ1-1	TRBV7-9	CASSSRQGAITEAFF
TRBJ2-1	TRBV30	CAWSLQFYEQFF
TRBJ2-7	TRBV9	CASSVAPGSSYEQYF
TRBJ1-1	TRBV4-1	CASSQDSLGQGRTEAFF
TRBJ2-7	TRBV6-5	CASSQGQSSYEQYF
TRBJ1-1	TRBV21-1	CASSNGSAEAFF
TRBJ1-1	TRBV6-5	CASSFLDRGDTEAFF
TRBJ2-3	TRBV11-3	CASSLPGRTDTQYF
TRBJ2-7	TRBV5-6	CASSLGTGINEQYF
TRBJ2-3	TRBV11-2	CASSLIAGGRTDTQYF
TRBJ2-2	TRBV18	CASRNYGQDLPNTGELFF
TRBJ2-1	TRBV19	CASRRSGSSYNEQFF
TRBJ1-3	TRBV28	CASRRQGSGNTIYF
TRBJ2-7	TRBV2	CASCARQGHEQYF
TRBJ2-7	TRBV19	CASSMGQGYEQYF
TRBJ2-1	TRBV19	CASKNLEISWLAADNEQFF
TRBJ1-2	TRBV25-1	CASSDSGTTLFYGYTF
TRBJ2-6	TRBV5-4	CASSFSSGANVLTF
TRBJ2-7	TRBV4-3	CASSQDRYSSYEQYF
TRBJ1-3	TRBV9	CASGPAGDGNTIYF
TRBJ2-5	TRBV4-1	CASSHKTGRETQYF
TRBJ2-7	TRBV9	CASSAGTSGFYEQYF
TRBJ1-5	TRBV19	CASSVLGGQMGNQPQHF
TRBJ2-1	TRBV13	CASSYREHEQFF
TRBJ1-1	TRBV5-6	CASSFGTGLNTEAFF
TRBJ1-3	TRBV5-1	CASSLDYGSGNTIYF
TRBJ2-7	TRBV25-1	CASSAGGEFQYEQYF